Listed here are 25 T cell receptor beta chains from one sample, sequenced in a study of CD8 T cells in Susac syndrome. RNA was extracted with the RNeasy kit, and a quantity of about 0.45 to 1 ug was reverse transcribed using random hexamers. Each CDR3 protein is one row after TCRdb ran MiXCR on the immunoSEQ multiplex PCR reads. The table includes roughly 190,000 distinct CDR3 sequences, approximately 94% detected once. The sequenced sample consisted of CD4+ T cells from PBMCs. These receptor sequences come from a human donor in good health.

The count of this clonotype is one. The J gene is TRBJ1-1, the V gene TRBV20-1; D remains ambiguous. Germline assignment: CDR1 DFQATT and CDR2 SNEGSKA (reference sequence). CDR3 size: 11 residues. V was pared by 5 bases and J by 4 bases, with 8 bases between. The CDR3: CSAPRGTEAFF. In DNA form, the CDR3 reads TGCAGTGCTCCGCGGGGCACTGAAGCTTTCTTT.

This chain links TRBV6-5 with TRBJ1-2; no clear D gene. Deletions cut 6 bases from V and 8 bases from J, with 13 bases between. The CDR3 spans 12 residues. Germline values: CDR1 MNHEY, CDR2 SVGAGI. The CDR3: CASSRVAGGYTF. The DNA for the CDR3 is TGTGCCAGCAGCCGAGTCGCGGGGGGCTACACCTTC.

This clonotype was found once. The rearrangement joins TRBV19 to TRBJ2-1, with TRBD2 as a possible D gene (5 bases). CDR1 LNHDA and CDR2 SQIVND come from the germline V gene (reference sequence). The V end was cut by 3 bases, the J end by 5 bases, with 14 bases between. The CDR3 consists of 15 residues. CDR3 region: CASSISGRFDNEQFF. Here the CDR3 DNA reads TGTGCCAGTAGTATCTCTGGGAGATTCGACAATGAGCAGTTCTTC.

The chain uses TRBV7-9 and TRBJ2-5; D remains unclear. Trimming cost V 1 base and J 1 base, with 10 bases left between them. This CDR3 spans 15 amino acids. Germline-derived CDR1 and CDR2 are SEHNR and FQNEAQ (reference sequence). The CDR3 reads CASSLVRVTQETQYF. Written as DNA, the CDR3 is TGTGCCAGCAGCTTAGTCCGGGTTACCCAAGAGACCCAGTACTTC.

This clonotype appeared a single time. The chain couples TRBV10-3 to TRBJ2-6; 8 nucleotides line up with TRBD1. The J segment lost 2 bases and the V segment lost 2 bases, leaving 8 bases of the junction unmatched. The CDR3 sequence is 18 residues long. Germline CDR1 is ENHRY and CDR2 is SYGVKD. CDR3 protein: CAISERRQGFPGANVLTF. CDR3 DNA: TGTGCCATCAGTGAGAGGAGACAGGGGTTCCCTGGGGCCAACGTCCTGACTTTC.

This chain links TRBV19 with TRBJ1-1, with D perhaps TRBD1 (5 bases). Germline V CDR1 and CDR2: LNHDA, SQIVND (reference sequence). CDR3 length equals 14 residues. Trimming took off 7 bases at V and 12 bases at J, with 24 bases between the two ends. In nucleotides, the CDR3 is TGTGCCAGTAAGGGGACCCTGGACCAGGGATTTCCTTTCTTT. It codes for CASKGTLDQGFPFF. The variable domain in full, completed from reference TRBV19 and TRBJ1-1, reads DGGITQSPKYLFRKEGQNVTLSCEQNLNHDAMYWYRQDPGQGLRLIYYSQIVNDFQKGDIAEGYSVSREKKESFPLTVTSAQKNPTAFYLCASKGTLDQGFPFFGQGTRLTVV.

The chain combines TRBV20-1 with TRBJ1-2, with 8 bases that match TRBD1. Trimming cost V 1 base and J 8 bases; bases outside gene matches: 6. The CDR3 extends over 13 amino acids. The germline V gene has CDR1 DFQATT and CDR2 SNEGSKA (reference sequence). CDR3 sequence (DNA): TGCAGTGCTAGAGTGACAGGGACAGGCGGCTACACCTTC. Residues: CSARVTGTGGYTF.

In this sample, this clonotype turned up a few times. The chain links TRBV6-1 to TRBJ1-5, with 9 bases lining up with TRBD1. Germline CDR1 MNHNS, CDR2 SASEGT. Trimming took 6 bases from V and 4 from J; bases not matched to a gene: 10. CDR3 length: 16 residues. The CDR3 region is CASRSTGQGKNQPQHF. As DNA, the CDR3 is TGTGCCAGCAGGTCCACTGGACAGGGGAAGAATCAGCCCCAGCATTTT.

This clonotype was seen just once. The chain joins TRBV7-2 to TRBJ2-5; 9 nucleotides match TRBD2. The CDR3 covers 15 residues. Germline CDR1 and CDR2: SGHTA and FQGNSA. V lost 5 bases to trimming and J lost 1 base; unmatched junction nucleotides: 5. The CDR3 sequence: CASSDSGGLQETQYF. DNA of the CDR3: TGTGCCAGCAGCGATAGCGGGGGCCTCCAAGAGACCCAGTACTTC.

V and J are TRBV29-1 and TRBJ2-7; D is uncertain. Trimming removed 7 bases at V and 5 bases at J, with 12 bases between. This CDR3 comprises 11 residues. Germline V gives CDR1 SQVTM, CDR2 ANQGSEA. The chain's CDR3 is CSARLGDEQYV. For the CDR3, the DNA is TGCAGCGCTCGACTCGGCGACGAGCAGTACGTC.

V gene TRBV10-3 combines with J gene TRBJ1-5; D may be TRBD1 (6 bases). V lost 6 bases, J lost 1 base, and 10 bases lay in between. The CDR3 runs to 14 residues. Germline V lookup: CDR1 ENHRY, CDR2 SYGVKD. CDR3 nucleotide sequence: TGTGCCATCAGCCGGGACATAAGCAATCAGCCCCAGCATTTT. Its protein is CAISRDISNQPQHF.

The chain couples TRBV9 to TRBJ1-2, with D unresolved. Germline V CDR1 and CDR2: SGDLS, YYNGEE. The CDR3 runs 13 residues. Trimming removed 4 bases at V and 4 bases at J, with 11 bases between. The CDR3 DNA follows: TGTGCCAGCAGCTCGGGCCCGTTCTATGGCTACACCTTC. Its translation: CASSSGPFYGYTF.

The chain has TRBV5-1 and TRBJ2-7; tentatively, D is TRBD1 (5 bases). Trimming removed 4 bases at V and 2 bases at J, with 13 bases between. Germline CDR1 and CDR2: SGHRS and YFSETQ. The CDR3 loop spans 14 amino acids. CDR3 coding DNA: TGCGCCAGCAGCAATCCAGGGATTACCTACGAGCAGTACTTC. Encoded protein: CASSNPGITYEQYF.

The chain employs TRBV3-1 and TRBJ2-1; 7 bases align to TRBD2. J lost 4 bases, V lost 4 bases, and 7 bases had no gene match. This CDR3 has 15 amino acids. Germline assignment: CDR1 LGHDT and CDR2 YNNKEL (reference sequence). CDR3 DNA sequence: TGTGCCAGCAGCCTGACTAGCCCCCAATACAATGAGCAGTTCTTC. As protein: CASSLTSPQYNEQFF.

This sequence joins TRBV20-1 and TRBJ2-3, with 7 positions matching TRBD2. Germline V gives CDR1 DFQATT, CDR2 SNEGSKA (reference sequence). The CDR3 spans 18 residues. V gave up 0 bases and J gave up 2 bases; unmatched junction bases: 14. The CDR3 bases are TGCAGTGCTAGAGACGGGGGAGGCGGGGGATCAACCACAGATACGCAGTATTTT. Translating it yields CSARDGGGGGSTTDTQYF.

The CDR3, as DNA: TGTGCCAGCAAGGGGGGGCAGGTTGGCTACACCTTC. Its protein product is CASKGGQVGYTF. This chain links TRBV27 with TRBJ1-2; D is perhaps TRBD1 (6 bases). Germline V CDR1 and CDR2: MNHEY, SMNVEV (reference sequence). V was trimmed by 7 bases and J by 7 bases, leaving 13 bases between them. This CDR3 has 12 residues.

The chain links TRBV5-5 to TRBJ2-2, with D hard to call. V shed 4 bases and J shed 4 bases, with 26 bases lying between them. The CDR3 covers 19 residues. Per the germline V gene, CDR1 is SGHKS and CDR2 is YYEKEE (reference sequence). The DNA for the CDR3 is TGTGCCAGCAGCCCCCAAATTACTATTGGGTTACGAGGCACCGGGGAGCTGTTTTTT. Protein: CASSPQITIGLRGTGELFF.

This chain links TRBV29-1 with TRBJ2-5, with a weak D call TRBD2 (5 bases). Trimming removed 4 bases at V and 5 bases at J, with 17 bases between. CDR1 and CDR2 from the germline V gene are SQVTM and ANQGSEA. This CDR3 spans 14 amino acids. The chain's CDR3 is CSVVPNTGGETQYF. The CDR3 coding sequence is TGCAGCGTTGTCCCTAATACGGGCGGGGAGACCCAGTACTTC.

The gene calls are TRBV2 and TRBJ2-7, with a tentative D call TRBD1 (6 bases). The CDR3 sequence is 12 residues long. Per germline, CDR1 SNHLY and CDR2 FYNNEI. Trimming removed 6 bases at V and 3 bases at J, with 9 bases between. The CDR3 DNA is TGTGCCAGCAGACCAGGGGACTACGAGCAGTACTTC. Translation gives CASRPGDYEQYF.

J is TRBJ2-3 and V is TRBV9; 13 bases agree with TRBD2. There are 18 residues in the CDR3. V shed 4 bases and J 0 bases; nucleotides not matched to a gene: 8. Germline-derived CDR1 and CDR2 are SGDLS and YYNGEE. The CDR3 sequence: CASSPTTSGRTSTDTQYF. CDR3 bases: TGTGCCAGCAGCCCAACGACTAGCGGGAGGACTAGCACAGATACGCAGTATTTT. The complete variable domain, with remaining parts taken from reference TRBV9 and TRBJ2-3, reads DSGVTQTPKHLITATGQRVTLRCSPRSGDLSVYWYQQSLDQGLQFLIQYYNGEERAKGNILERFSAQQFPDLHSELNLSSLELGDSALYFCASSPTTSGRTSTDTQYFGPGTRLTVL.

V is TRBV2 and J is TRBJ2-1; D call uncertain. V was pared by 4 bases and J by 6 bases, with 13 bases between. CDR1 and CDR2 (germline): SNHLY, FYNNEI. This CDR3 has 14 amino acids. Here the CDR3 DNA reads TGTGCCAGCAGTGCTAGTATACCCCCCAATGAGCAGTTCTTC. Residues: CASSASIPPNEQFF. The full variable domain, rest sourced from reference TRBV2 and TRBJ2-1, is EPEVTQTPSHQVTQMGQEVILRCVPISNHLYFYWYRQILGQKVEFLVSFYNNEISEKSEIFDDQFSVERPDGSNFTLKIRSTKLEDSAMYFCASSASIPPNEQFFGPGTRLTVL.

The rearrangement links TRBV9 to TRBJ2-4; 7 nucleotides line up with TRBD2. Germline V CDR1 and CDR2: SGDLS, YYNGEE. CDR3 length: 12 amino acids. J was trimmed by 6 bases and V by 4 bases; bases with no gene match: 1. The CDR3 spells CASSPSGNIQYF. The CDR3 coding sequence is TGTGCCAGCAGCCCTAGCGGAAACATTCAGTACTTC.

The chain recombines TRBV9 with TRBJ1-1, with D maybe TRBD1 (5 bases). Germline-derived CDR1 and CDR2 are SGDLS and YYNGEE. Trimming cost V 0 bases and J 5 bases, with 14 bases left between them. The CDR3 is 15 amino acids. For the CDR3, the DNA is TGTGCCAGCAGCGTAGGACCCCAGGGTTCAACTGAAGCTTTCTTT. It encodes CASSVGPQGSTEAFF.

V gene TRBV7-2 combines with J gene TRBJ1-2; no clear D gene. The germline V and J ends were trimmed by 5 bases and 7 bases, with 17 bases remaining between them. This CDR3 contains 14 residues. Germline CDR1 reads SGHTA; CDR2 reads FQGNSA. As DNA, the CDR3 is TGTGCCAGCAGCCTGGACGTGGGAATAGGTGGCTACACCTTC. It encodes CASSLDVGIGGYTF.

V usage is TRBV3-1 and J usage is TRBJ1-1; D is possibly TRBD1 (6 bases). CDR1 and CDR2 from the germline V gene are LGHDT and YNNKEL (reference sequence). CDR3 length: 17 amino acids. Trimming took off 3 bases at V and 2 bases at J, with 19 bases between the two ends. The CDR3 loop reads CASSHHLSYRDNTEAFF. CDR3 DNA: TGTGCCAGCAGCCATCACCTTAGTTACAGGGACAACACTGAAGCTTTCTTT.